This TCR beta chain was sequenced for a study of Graves' ophthalmopathy and Graves' hyperthyroidism. CDR1 is GTSNPN and CDR2 is SVGIG in the germline V gene (reference sequence). This CDR3 has 14 residues. V was pared by 5 bases and J by 4 bases, with 18 bases between. Beta-chain TCR CDR3 regions were amplified from RNA transcripts. Second-round multiplex PCR followed a first-round RT-PCR using HTBI primers. TCRdb re-called the multiplex PCR reads through MiXCR, storing one row per CDR3 protein. The repertoire holds 500,000 to 700,000 distinct CDR3 sequences, with 20% to 25% as singletons. This clonotype originated in a woman under 30 with stable Graves' hyperthyroidism. Some clones in this sample may be carry-over from other donors' samples. Sequencing was done on a sample of peripheral blood. J is TRBJ2-7 and V is TRBV30, with D perhaps given as TRBD1 or TRBD2 (7 bases each). The CDR3 here is CAWGGGTATYEQYF. The CDR3, as DNA: TGTGCCTGGGGGGGGGGGACAGCTACGTACGAGCAGTACTTC.